This TCR beta chain came from a study of cytomegalovirus exposure and HLA in healthy donors. Study-level points and caveats: Diagnosis of cytomegalovirus status made by the classifier reportedly showed high specificity and sensitivity. DRB1 had the most TCR associations and HLA-C the fewest, a later analysis found, with rates varying by HLA locus.

Comment on this clone: No antigen is known for it.

In germline, CDR1 is MGHRA, CDR2 YSYEKL. The ends lost 1 base at V and 6 bases at J; junction bases unmatched: 15. The CDR3 is 18 residues long. The PCR used 60 Vbeta and 13 Jbeta primers. Generated by immunoSEQ multiplex PCR, the TCRdb table keeps only in-frame clones and is missing some. This sample has approximately 170,000 clones, with 65% to 80% found just once. The rearrangement links TRBV4-1 to TRBJ1-1, with 9 bases that match TRBD1. The specimen was PBMCs. This TCR was sampled from a man aged 25 to 45 in good health and CMV-seropositive. The CDR3 is CASSQGSGTGLGRAEAFF. As DNA, the CDR3 is TGCGCCAGCAGCCAAGGATCCGGGACAGGGTTAGGTAGGGCTGAAGCTTTCTTT.